Listed below are T cell receptor beta chains from one sample, sequenced in a study of vaccination and CD4 T cells after COVID-19. TCRdb reprocessed the PCR reads with MiXCR, giving one entry per CDR3 protein. Of over 10,000 distinct CDR3 sequences in the sample, roughly 32% were seen once. No antigen has been assigned to these receptors. The sequencing input was cultured CD4+ T cells from blood. The receptors stem from a human donor with COVID-19. The CDR3 runs from the conserved cysteine through the conserved F or W. A D gene is named only where the DNA matches it firmly. Only some rows state a clone size, as once, few, many or a class for expanded clones.

size	D	V	CDR3
few	.	TRBV23-1	CASSQDAGELFF
few	.	TRBV6-1	CASSPRLENYGYTF
.	.	TRBV19	CASSGGRGAVTEAFF
.	.	TRBV7-8	CASSPKVNTEAFF
.	TRBD1	TRBV29-1	CSVEAGGTEAFF
.	.	TRBV6-1	CASRGMGTNYGYTF
.	.	TRBV27	CASSVSVGTYEQYF
.	TRBD2	TRBV6-2/TRBV6-3	CASSQTSGGPWSYEQYF
.	.	TRBV20-1	CSARDWNTGELFF
.	TRBD1	TRBV6-2/TRBV6-3	CASSSGGTKNIQYF
few	TRBD2	TRBV6-2/TRBV6-3	CASSLRLAGGVETQYF
.	.	TRBV6-5	CASSYDAGNTIYF
few	.	TRBV15	CATSPQLTTNNEQFF
few	.	TRBV6-2/TRBV6-3	CASSSLVPAYNEQFF
few	.	TRBV7-9	CASSRRNQAEAFF
medium-sized	.	TRBV19	CASSIVSGDYGYTF
few	.	TRBV12-3/TRBV12-4	CASSSSLRGNTEAFF
few	TRBD1	TRBV7-8	CASSDRTGASPLHF
few	.	TRBV9	CASSTQSGNTIYF
few	.	TRBV20-1	CSVVPSGRHLTDTQYF
.	.	TRBV20-1	CSARARGSTDTQYF
.	.	TRBV6-1	CASSLEMNTGELFF
few	.	TRBV6-1	CASSAPTQYNPTDTQYF
.	TRBD1	TRBV20-1	CSAREPTGDYEQYF
.	TRBD1	TRBV27	CASSLEPGGLYGYTF
few	TRBD1	TRBV10-3	CAIRGQAEAGELFF
.	.	TRBV14	CASSQEVASLGKLFF
.	.	TRBV5-8	CASSSARVRDTQYF
.	.	TRBV5-5	CASSLEGLGGNTEAFF
.	TRBD1	TRBV5-4	CASSSPGQGSYEQYF
.	.	TRBV7-2	CASSLAGELFF
medium-sized	.	TRBV6-1	CASSRGSNQPQHF
once	.	TRBV6-1	CASYPERVGSYGYTF
once	.	TRBV20-1	CSARVRVSNTGAFF
.	.	TRBV19	CASSIQDYGYTF
.	.	TRBV30	CAWSRRGGETQYF
.	.	TRBV4-2	CASSQEGADSTDTQYF
few	.	TRBV6-1	CASSPARHQGTDTQYF
few	.	TRBV2	CASSESVNTEAFF
.	TRBD1	TRBV4-2	CASSPSRGQGVAFF
.	TRBD1	TRBV5-6	CASSLAPGTGVGNYGYTF
few	.	TRBV6-4	CASSGFGGQSPLHF
few	.	TRBV2	CASRIYGYTF
few	.	TRBV27	CASSLLSGGSYGYTF
.	.	TRBV28	CASIHTGNQPQHF
.	.	TRBV11-2	CASSARVADTYEQYF
.	TRBD1	TRBV7-9	CASSIGQGETEAFF
.	TRBD1	TRBV20-1	CSARGLGQGTNYGYTF
few	.	TRBV10-2	CASSESTGLEFF
.	.	TRBV20-1	CSARPPGTGELFF